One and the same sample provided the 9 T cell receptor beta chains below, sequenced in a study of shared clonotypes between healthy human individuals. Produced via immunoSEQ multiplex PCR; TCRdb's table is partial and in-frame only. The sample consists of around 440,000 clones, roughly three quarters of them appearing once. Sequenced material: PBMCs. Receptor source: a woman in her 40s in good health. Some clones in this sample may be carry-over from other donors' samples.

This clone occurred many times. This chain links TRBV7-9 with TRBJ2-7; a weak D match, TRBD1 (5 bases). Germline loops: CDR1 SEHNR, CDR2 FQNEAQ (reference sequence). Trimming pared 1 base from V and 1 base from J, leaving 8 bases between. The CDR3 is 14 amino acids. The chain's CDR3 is CASSLVSGSYEQYF. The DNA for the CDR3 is TGTGCCAGCAGCTTAGTGTCAGGGTCCTACGAGCAGTACTTC.

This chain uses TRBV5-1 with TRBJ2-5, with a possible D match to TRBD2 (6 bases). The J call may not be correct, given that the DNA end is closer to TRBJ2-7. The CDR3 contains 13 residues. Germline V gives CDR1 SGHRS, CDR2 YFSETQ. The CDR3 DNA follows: TGCGCCAGCCGCCGGCCGGGAGCCTACGAGCAGTACTTC. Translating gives CASRRPGAYEQYF.

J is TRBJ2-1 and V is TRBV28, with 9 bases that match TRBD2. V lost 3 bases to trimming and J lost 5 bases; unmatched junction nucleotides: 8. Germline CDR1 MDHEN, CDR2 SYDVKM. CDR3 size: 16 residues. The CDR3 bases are TGTGCCAGCAGTTTCTTCGGCGGGAGGGTACACAATGAGCAGTTCTTC. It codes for CASSFFGGRVHNEQFF.

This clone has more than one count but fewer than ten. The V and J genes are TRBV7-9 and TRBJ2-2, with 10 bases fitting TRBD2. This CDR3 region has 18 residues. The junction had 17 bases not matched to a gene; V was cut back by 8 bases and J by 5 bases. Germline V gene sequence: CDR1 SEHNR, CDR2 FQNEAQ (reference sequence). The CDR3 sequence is CASLPRRLAGDRTGELFF. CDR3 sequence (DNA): TGTGCCAGCCTACCGAGGCGGCTAGCGGGAGATCGGACCGGGGAGCTGTTTTTT.

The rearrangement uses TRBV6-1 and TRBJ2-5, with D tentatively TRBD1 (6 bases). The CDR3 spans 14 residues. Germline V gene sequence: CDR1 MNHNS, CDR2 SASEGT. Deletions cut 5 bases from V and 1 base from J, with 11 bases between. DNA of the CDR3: TGTGCCAGCAGTTTCTACAGGGCCCAAGAGACCCAGTACTTC. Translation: CASSFYRAQETQYF.

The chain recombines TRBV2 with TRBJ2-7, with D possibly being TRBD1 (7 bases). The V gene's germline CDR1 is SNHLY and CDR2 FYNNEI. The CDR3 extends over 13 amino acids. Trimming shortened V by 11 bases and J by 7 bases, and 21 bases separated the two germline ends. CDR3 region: CAVGGQSTLEQYF. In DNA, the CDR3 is TGTGCCGTCGGGGGACAGAGCACTCTAGAGCAGTACTTC.

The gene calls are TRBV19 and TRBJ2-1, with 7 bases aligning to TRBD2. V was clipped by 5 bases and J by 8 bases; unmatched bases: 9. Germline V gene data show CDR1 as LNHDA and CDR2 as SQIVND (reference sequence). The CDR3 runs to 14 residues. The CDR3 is CASSLGGRGYEQFF. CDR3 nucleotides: TGTGCCAGTAGTCTGGGAGGGAGAGGGTATGAGCAGTTCTTC.

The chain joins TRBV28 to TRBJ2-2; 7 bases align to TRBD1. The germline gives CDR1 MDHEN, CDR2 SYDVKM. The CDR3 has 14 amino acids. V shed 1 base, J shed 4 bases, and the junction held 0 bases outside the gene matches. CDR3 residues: CASSLYRGTGELFF. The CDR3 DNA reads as TGTGCCAGCAGTTTATACAGGGGCACCGGGGAGCTGTTTTTT.

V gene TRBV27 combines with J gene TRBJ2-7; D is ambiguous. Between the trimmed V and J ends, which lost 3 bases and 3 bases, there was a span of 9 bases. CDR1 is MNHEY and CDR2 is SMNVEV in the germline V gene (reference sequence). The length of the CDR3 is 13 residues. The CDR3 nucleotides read TGTGCCAGCAGTTTGGAGAGGAGCTACGAGCAGTACTTC. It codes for CASSLERSYEQYF.